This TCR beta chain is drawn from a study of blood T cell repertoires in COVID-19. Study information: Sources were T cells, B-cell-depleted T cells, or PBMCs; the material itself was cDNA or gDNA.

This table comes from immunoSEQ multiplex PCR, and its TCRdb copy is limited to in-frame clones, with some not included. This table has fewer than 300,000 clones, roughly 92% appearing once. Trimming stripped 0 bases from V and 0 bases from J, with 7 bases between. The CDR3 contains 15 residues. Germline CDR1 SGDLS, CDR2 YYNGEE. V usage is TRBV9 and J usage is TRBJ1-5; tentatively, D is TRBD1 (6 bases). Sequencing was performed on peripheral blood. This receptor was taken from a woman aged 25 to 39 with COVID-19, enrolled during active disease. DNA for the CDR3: TGTGCCAGCAGCGTAGGACAGGATAGCAATCAGCCCCAGCATTTT. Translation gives CASSVGQDSNQPQHF.